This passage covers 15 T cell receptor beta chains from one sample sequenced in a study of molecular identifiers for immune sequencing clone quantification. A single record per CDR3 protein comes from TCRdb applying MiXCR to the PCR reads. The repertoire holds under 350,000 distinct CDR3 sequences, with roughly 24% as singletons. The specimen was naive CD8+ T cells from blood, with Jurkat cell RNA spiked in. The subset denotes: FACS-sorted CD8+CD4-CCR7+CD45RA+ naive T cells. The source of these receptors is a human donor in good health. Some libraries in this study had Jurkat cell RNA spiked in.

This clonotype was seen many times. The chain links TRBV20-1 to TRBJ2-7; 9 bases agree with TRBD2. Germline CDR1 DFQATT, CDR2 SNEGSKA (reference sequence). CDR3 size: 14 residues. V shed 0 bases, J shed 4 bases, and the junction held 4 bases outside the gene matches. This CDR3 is CSARDLREGYEQYF. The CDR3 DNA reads TGCAGTGCTAGAGATTTGCGGGAGGGGTACGAGCAGTACTTC.

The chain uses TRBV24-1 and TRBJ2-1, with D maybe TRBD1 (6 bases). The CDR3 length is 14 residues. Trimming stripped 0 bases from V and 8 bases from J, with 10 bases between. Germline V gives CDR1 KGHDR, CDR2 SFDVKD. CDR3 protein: CATSDLTGLDEQFF. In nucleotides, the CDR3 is TGTGCCACCAGTGATTTGACAGGGCTGGATGAGCAGTTCTTC.

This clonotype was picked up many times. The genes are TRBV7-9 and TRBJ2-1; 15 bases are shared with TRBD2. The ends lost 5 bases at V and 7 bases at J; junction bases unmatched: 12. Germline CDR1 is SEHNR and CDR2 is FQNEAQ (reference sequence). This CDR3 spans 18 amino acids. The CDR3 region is CASSPGLAGGPGGNEQFF. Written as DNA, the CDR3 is TGTGCCAGCAGCCCGGGACTAGCGGGAGGACCGGGGGGTAATGAGCAGTTCTTC.

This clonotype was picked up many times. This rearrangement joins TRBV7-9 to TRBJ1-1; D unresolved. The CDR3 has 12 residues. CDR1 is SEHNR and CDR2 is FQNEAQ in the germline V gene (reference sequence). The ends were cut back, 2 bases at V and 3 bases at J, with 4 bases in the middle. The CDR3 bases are TGTGCCAGCAGCTTATCGGACACTGAAGCTTTCTTT. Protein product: CASSLSDTEAFF.

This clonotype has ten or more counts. The CDR3 DNA is TGCAGCGTCGCTCGTGACAGAACCTCTGGGGCCAACGTCCTGACTTTC. Protein sequence: CSVARDRTSGANVLTF. This chain uses TRBV29-1 with TRBJ2-6; D is perhaps TRBD1 (5 bases). Trimming took 6 bases from V and 0 from J, leaving 15 bases between them. The CDR3 has 16 amino acids. CDR1 is SQVTM, CDR2 ANQGSEA, per germline. The full variable domain, in which reference TRBV29-1 and TRBJ2-6 provide the parts outside the CDR3, is SAVISQKPSRDICQRGTSLTIQCQVDSQVTMMFWYRQQPGQSLTLIATANQGSEATYESGFVIDKFPISRPNLTFSTLTVSNMSPEDSSIYLCSVARDRTSGANVLTFGAGSRLTVL.

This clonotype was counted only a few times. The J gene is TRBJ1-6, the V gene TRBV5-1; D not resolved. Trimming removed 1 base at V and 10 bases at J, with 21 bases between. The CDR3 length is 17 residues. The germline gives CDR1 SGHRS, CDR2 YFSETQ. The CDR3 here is CASSLSERAVGRSPLHF. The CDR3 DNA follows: TGCGCCAGCAGCTTGAGTGAACGGGCAGTGGGGAGGTCACCCCTCCACTTT.

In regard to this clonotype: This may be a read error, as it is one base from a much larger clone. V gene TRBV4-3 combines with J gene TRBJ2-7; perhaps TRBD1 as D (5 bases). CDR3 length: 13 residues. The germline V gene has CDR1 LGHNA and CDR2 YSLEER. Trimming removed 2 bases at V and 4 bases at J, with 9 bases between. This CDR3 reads CASSQKPGYEQYF. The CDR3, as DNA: TGCGCCAGCAGCCAAAAACCAGGGTACGAGCAGTACTTC.

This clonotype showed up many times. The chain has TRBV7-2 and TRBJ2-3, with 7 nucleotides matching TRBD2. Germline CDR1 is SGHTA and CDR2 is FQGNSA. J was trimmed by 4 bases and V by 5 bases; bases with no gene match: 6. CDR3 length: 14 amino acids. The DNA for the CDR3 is TGTGCCAGCAGCCTGGGACTAACCCCAGATACGCAGTATTTT. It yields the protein CASSLGLTPDTQYF.

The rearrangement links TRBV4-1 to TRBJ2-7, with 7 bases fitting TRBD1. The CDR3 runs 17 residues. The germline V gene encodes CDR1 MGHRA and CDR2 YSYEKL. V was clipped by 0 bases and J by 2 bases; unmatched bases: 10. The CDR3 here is CASSQEQPQGIPYEQYF. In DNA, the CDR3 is TGCGCCAGCAGCCAAGAACAACCACAGGGGATACCCTACGAGCAGTACTTC.

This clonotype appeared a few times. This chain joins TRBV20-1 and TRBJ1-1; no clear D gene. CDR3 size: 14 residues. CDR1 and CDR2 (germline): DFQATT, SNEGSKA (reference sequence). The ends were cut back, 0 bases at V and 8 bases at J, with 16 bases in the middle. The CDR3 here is CSARELGSPGEAFF. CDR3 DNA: TGCAGTGCTAGAGAGCTGGGGTCCCCTGGGGAAGCTTTCTTT.

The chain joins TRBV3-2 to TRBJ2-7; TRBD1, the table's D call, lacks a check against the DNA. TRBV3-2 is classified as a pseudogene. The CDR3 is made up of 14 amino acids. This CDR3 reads CAPRPDREFYEQYF. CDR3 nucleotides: TGTGCCCCTCGGCCGGACAGGGAGTTCTACGAGCAGTACTTC.

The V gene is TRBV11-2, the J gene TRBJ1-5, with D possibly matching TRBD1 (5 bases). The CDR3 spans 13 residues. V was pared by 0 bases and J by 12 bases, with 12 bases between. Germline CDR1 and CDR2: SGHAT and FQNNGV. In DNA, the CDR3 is TGTGCCAGCAGCTTAGAAGGGGCAGACCACCAGCATTTT. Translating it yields CASSLEGADHQHF.

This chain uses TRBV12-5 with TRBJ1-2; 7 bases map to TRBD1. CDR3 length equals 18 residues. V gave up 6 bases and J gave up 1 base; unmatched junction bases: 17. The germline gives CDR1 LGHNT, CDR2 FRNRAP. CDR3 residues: CASGLPGQAIYFNYGYTF. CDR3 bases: TGTGCTAGTGGCCTACCCGGACAGGCCATCTATTTTAACTATGGCTACACCTTC.

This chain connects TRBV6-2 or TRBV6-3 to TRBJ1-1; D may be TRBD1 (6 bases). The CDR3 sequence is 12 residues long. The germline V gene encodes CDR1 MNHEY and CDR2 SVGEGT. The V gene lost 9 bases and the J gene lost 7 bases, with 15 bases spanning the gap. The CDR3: CASEQGTGEAFF. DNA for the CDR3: TGTGCCAGTGAACAGGGTACGGGTGAAGCTTTCTTT.

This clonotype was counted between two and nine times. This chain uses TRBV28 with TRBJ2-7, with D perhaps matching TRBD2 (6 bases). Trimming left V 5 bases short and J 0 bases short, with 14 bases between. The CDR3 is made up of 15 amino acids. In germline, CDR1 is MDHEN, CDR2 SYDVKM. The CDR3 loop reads CASSGPGGSSYEQYF. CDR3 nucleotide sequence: TGTGCCAGCAGTGGGCCCGGAGGGAGCTCCTACGAGCAGTACTTC.